A single sample is the source of the 14 T cell receptor beta chains below, sequenced in a study of OX40 agonist ivuxolimab in advanced cancers. The library was generated by the immunoSEQ multiplex PCR assay. Imported from immuneACCESS, the table was reduced by TCRdb to in-frame sequences with V and J called. These copies leave out some clones; in studies compared against another copy, an unresolved V gene accounts for under half, and the cause of the remainder is not known. The sample table contains tens of thousands of clones; only one count was recorded for roughly 80% of them. Of the sample, over 3.5% falls within the top ten clones. Sample: CD4+ or CD8+ T cells sorted from blood, taken in a trial of the OX40 agonist ivuxolimab. The receptors come from an adult with an advanced solid tumor such as melanoma, head and neck, liver or kidney cancer.

V and J are TRBV5-1 and TRBJ1-2; the match to TRBD1 covers 9 bases. Trimming took 0 bases from V and 6 from J; bases not matched to a gene: 9. This CDR3 is built from 16 residues. Germline CDR1 reads SGHRS; CDR2 reads YFSETQ. The CDR3 here is CASSLDTTGGRNGYTF. DNA for the CDR3: TGCGCCAGCAGCTTGGACACGACAGGGGGAAGGAATGGCTACACCTTC.

The CDR3: CASARGGSYNEQFF. In DNA, the CDR3 is TGTGCCAGCGCCCGCGGCGGCTCCTACAATGAGCAGTTCTTC. This chain connects TRBV5-6 to TRBJ2-1; D is unresolved. The CDR3 contains 14 residues. CDR1 and CDR2 (germline): SGHDT, YYEEEE. The V and J ends lost 7 bases and 0 bases respectively, with 11 bases between them.

The J gene is TRBJ2-5, the V gene TRBV29-1, with D hard to call. V lost 0 bases, J lost 5 bases, and 10 bases lay in between. CDR3 length: 13 amino acids. CDR1 SQVTM and CDR2 ANQGSEA come from the germline V gene. In DNA, the CDR3 is TGCAGCGTTGAAGATCCGCTAGTCGAGACCCAGTACTTC. This gives the protein CSVEDPLVETQYF. The full variable domain, completed using reference TRBV29-1 and TRBJ2-5, is SAVISQKPSRDICQRGTSLTIQCQVDSQVTMMFWYRQQPGQSLTLIATANQGSEATYESGFVIDKFPISRPNLTFSTLTVSNMSPEDSSIYLCSVEDPLVETQYFGPGTRLLVL.

This chain joins TRBV5-5 and TRBJ1-4; a possible D gene is TRBD1 (6 bases). This CDR3 region has 15 residues. Per germline, CDR1 SGHKS and CDR2 YYEKEE (reference sequence). V lost 2 bases and J lost 0, with 8 bases in between. Written as DNA, the CDR3 is TGTGCCAGCAGCTTCGAGGGGGCAACTAATGAAAAACTGTTTTTT. Its translation: CASSFEGATNEKLFF.

The chain combines TRBV27 with TRBJ1-1; TRBD1 agrees at 9 bases. The CDR3 sequence is 16 residues long. Germline CDR1 is MNHEY and CDR2 is SMNVEV (reference sequence). J was trimmed by 5 bases and V by 4 bases; bases with no gene match: 11. CDR3 region: CASSSDRGERLTEAFF. Here the CDR3 DNA reads TGTGCCAGCAGTTCCGACAGGGGGGAACGGTTGACTGAAGCTTTCTTT.

V usage is TRBV6-6 and J usage is TRBJ2-2; maybe TRBD1 (5 bases). V lost 0 bases, J lost 9 bases, and 11 bases lay in between. Per the germline V gene, CDR1 is MNHNY and CDR2 is SVGAGI (reference sequence). The length of the CDR3 is 14 residues. The CDR3 DNA reads as TGTGCCAGCAGTTACTCCCTAGGGGCGCGGGAGCTGTTTTTT. Protein: CASSYSLGARELFF.

This rearrangement joins TRBV5-6 to TRBJ1-1; D remains ambiguous. Germline lookup yields CDR1 SGHDT and CDR2 YYEEEE. Trimming took off 0 bases at V and 0 bases at J, with 9 bases between the two ends. The CDR3 consists of 15 residues. The CDR3 DNA sequence: TGTGCCAGCAGCTTGGTAGCAAGGTTGAACACTGAAGCTTTCTTT. Translating it yields CASSLVARLNTEAFF.

The rearrangement links TRBV5-6 to TRBJ2-2, with TRBD1 as a possible D gene (5 bases). Trimming left V 3 bases short and J 0 bases short, with 9 bases between. Germline-derived CDR1 and CDR2 are SGHDT and YYEEEE. The CDR3 runs to 15 residues. For the CDR3, the DNA is TGTGCCAGCAGCTGGACACCCGCGAACACCGGGGAGCTGTTTTTT. Translated, it gives CASSWTPANTGELFF.

This chain links TRBV11-3 with TRBJ1-1, with TRBD1 as a possible D gene (5 bases). Germline CDR1 SGHNT, CDR2 YENEEA. The V end was cut by 4 bases, the J end by 1 base, with 7 bases between. CDR3 length equals 13 residues. The CDR3, as DNA: TGTGCCAGCAGCTGGGGGGAGAACACTGAAGCTTTCTTT. Translating gives CASSWGENTEAFF.

This chain uses TRBV29-1 with TRBJ2-7; D gene ambiguous. Between the trimmed V and J ends, which lost 7 bases and 2 bases, there was a span of 12 bases. Germline V CDR1 and CDR2: SQVTM, ANQGSEA. The CDR3 is made up of 12 amino acids. The CDR3 bases are TGCAGCGCTGAGACAAGACCCTACGAGCAGTACTTC. It translates to CSAETRPYEQYF.

This chain uses TRBV5-6 with TRBJ2-1; D is unclear. V was clipped by 4 bases and J by 5 bases, with 13 bases between them. CDR3 size: 14 residues. Germline values: CDR1 SGHDT, CDR2 YYEEEE. CDR3 sequence reads: CASSPTQAHNEQFF. DNA of the CDR3: TGTGCCAGCAGCCCGACGCAGGCCCACAATGAGCAGTTCTTC.

A single count supports this clone. The chain carries TRBV2 and TRBJ1-2; no firm D call. Germline assignment: CDR1 SNHLY and CDR2 FYNNEI. Trimming stripped 10 bases from V and 1 base from J, with 10 bases between. The CDR3 length is 12 residues. CDR3 sequence: CATGDFNYGYTF. The CDR3 nucleotides read TGTGCCACCGGGGATTTTAACTATGGCTACACCTTC. Drawing the rest from reference TRBV2 and TRBJ1-2, the complete variable domain is EPEVTQTPSHQVTQMGQEVILRCVPISNHLYFYWYRQILGQKVEFLVSFYNNEISEKSEIFDDQFSVERPDGSNFTLKIRSTKLEDSAMYFCATGDFNYGYTFGSGTRLTVV.

This sequence joins TRBV5-1 and TRBJ1-4, with 9 positions matching TRBD1. The CDR3 contains 15 residues. The germline V gene encodes CDR1 SGHRS and CDR2 YFSETQ. V shed 4 bases, J shed 8 bases, and the junction held 9 bases outside the gene matches. CDR3 protein: CASSETGGLWEKLFF. The CDR3 bases are TGCGCCAGCAGCGAAACAGGGGGCCTGTGGGAAAAACTGTTTTTT. The full variable domain, in which reference TRBV5-1 and TRBJ1-4 provide the parts outside the CDR3, is KAGVTQTPRYLIKTRGQQVTLSCSPISGHRSVSWYQQTPGQGLQFLFEYFSETQRNKGNFPGRFSGRQFSNSRSEMNVSTLELGDSALYLCASSETGGLWEKLFFGSGTQLSVL.

A few counts support this clone. This chain links TRBV7-2 with TRBJ2-1; TRBD2 might be the D (6 bases). This CDR3 comprises 15 residues. CDR1 and CDR2 from the germline V gene are SGHTA and FQGNSA. V lost 4 bases to trimming and J lost 1 base, with 11 bases between them. CDR3 nucleotide sequence: TGTGCCAGCAGCTCGTTAGCGGCATCCTACAATGAGCAGTTCTTC. Its protein is CASSSLAASYNEQFF.